Presented here are 10 T cell receptor beta chains from one specimen sequenced in a study of shared clonotypes between healthy human individuals. Sequenced by immunoSEQ multiplex PCR; TCRdb stores in-frame clones only, minus some. The sample gives around 550,000 clones, around 96% of which show up once; approximately 0.06% is in the top ten. The sample comprised naive CD4+ T cells sorted from blood. Regarding subset: CD45RA+ positively selected. These receptors all stem from a young woman in good health.

V and J are TRBV7-9 and TRBJ2-2, with 9 nucleotides matching TRBD2. The CDR3 sequence is 16 residues long. Germline loops: CDR1 SEHNR, CDR2 FQNEAQ (reference sequence). The junction had 4 bases not matched to a gene; V was cut back by 5 bases and J by 0 bases. Written as DNA, the CDR3 is TGTGCCAGCAGCGAGGTAGCGGGAGCGAACACCGGGGAGCTGTTTTTT. It is translated as CASSEVAGANTGELFF.

This clone was seen only once. The chain is built from TRBV18 and TRBJ2-5, with D maybe TRBD1 (6 bases). This CDR3 spans 14 amino acids. Trimming shortened V by 6 bases and J by 4 bases, and 15 bases separated the two germline ends. CDR1 and CDR2 from the germline V gene are KGHSH and LQKENI. The CDR3 nucleotides read TGTGCCAGCTCTCTCACCGGGACACCAGAGACCCAGTACTTC. Translated: CASSLTGTPETQYF.

The chain has TRBV2 and TRBJ2-7; perhaps TRBD1 as D (5 bases). V gave up 5 bases and J gave up 2 bases, with 16 bases separating them. Germline-derived CDR1 and CDR2 are SNHLY and FYNNEI. The CDR3 totals 15 residues. CDR3 sequence (DNA): TGTGCCAGCAGTTCAACATGGACATTAACCTACGAGCAGTACTTC. Translating gives CASSSTWTLTYEQYF.

This rearrangement joins TRBV7-9 to TRBJ2-6; D might be TRBD1 or TRBD2, each matching 7 bases. With 10 bases removed from V and 0 bases from J, the gap between germline ends came to 13 bases. The CDR3 spans 15 residues. Germline-derived CDR1 and CDR2 are SEHNR and FQNEAQ (reference sequence). CDR3 protein: CAIPGGASGANVLTF. The CDR3 coding sequence is TGTGCCATACCAGGGGGGGCCTCTGGGGCCAACGTCCTGACTTTC.

V and J are TRBV4-1 and TRBJ2-7; D not certain. Per the germline V gene, CDR1 is MGHRA and CDR2 is YSYEKL. V dropped 0 bases and J dropped 0 bases, with 15 bases sitting between them. This CDR3 has 17 residues. The CDR3: CASSQDLVPWSSYEQYF. CDR3 coding DNA: TGCGCCAGCAGCCAAGATCTCGTCCCTTGGAGCTCCTACGAGCAGTACTTC.

The gene calls are TRBV21-1 and TRBJ1-1; the table's D call TRBD1 went unverified against the DNA. TRBV21-1 is noted as a pseudogene. The CDR3 totals 16 residues. CDR3 sequence (DNA): TGTGCCAGCAGCGATTACATAGACACAATTCGCACTGAAGCTTTCTTT. Protein product: CASSDYIDTIRTEAFF.

V is TRBV10-3 and J is TRBJ2-7, with 10 bases lining up with TRBD2. The CDR3 extends over 14 amino acids. Trimming removed 4 bases from V and 6 bases from J; junction bases left unmatched: 6. Per the germline V gene, CDR1 is ENHRY and CDR2 is SYGVKD. The CDR3 DNA reads TGTGCCATCAGTGGGAAAGCGGGAGGGCGCGAGCAGTACTTC. This sequence encodes CAISGKAGGREQYF.

The chain employs TRBV6-5 and TRBJ2-1; 7 bases line up with TRBD2. There are 14 residues in the CDR3. The V gene's germline CDR1 is MNHEY and CDR2 SVGAGI. J was trimmed by 4 bases and V by 2 bases; bases with no gene match: 2. The CDR3 loop reads CASSYRTRYNEQFF. CDR3 DNA: TGTGCCAGCAGTTACCGGACTAGGTACAATGAGCAGTTCTTC.

The chain recombines TRBV19 with TRBJ2-7, with a weak D call TRBD2 (6 bases). Germline V gene sequence: CDR1 LNHDA, CDR2 SQIVND (reference sequence). Trimming took 5 bases from V and 3 from J, leaving 20 bases between them. The CDR3 is made up of 16 amino acids. This CDR3 reads CASSPPFGGPFYEQYF. The CDR3 nucleotides read TGTGCCAGTAGTCCTCCTTTTGGAGGGCCGTTCTACGAGCAGTACTTC.

J is TRBJ2-3 and V is TRBV11-2; the D is unclear. The CDR3 length is 13 residues. Deletions cut 0 bases from V and 8 bases from J, with 9 bases between. The germline gives CDR1 SGHAT, CDR2 FQNNGV. For the CDR3, the DNA is TGTGCCAGCAGCTTAGAGGAGCAAGGTACGCAGTATTTT. Residues: CASSLEEQGTQYF.